Ten or more counts support the clone carrying this T cell receptor (beta chain). Its antigen is currently unknown. This specimen comes from a study of neurological immune-mediated disorders. Findings of the study overall: The most TCR clonal expansion was seen in HTLV-1-associated myelopathy, whereas the least was seen in multiple sclerosis, below the level in healthy controls.

From germline, CDR1 is DFQATT and CDR2 SNEGSKA (reference sequence). The CDR3 length is 14 residues. V lost 8 bases, J lost 8 bases, and 22 bases lay in between. As for time point: longitudinal time-point 3. For the unsorted libraries, 2 million PBMCs stored at -80 C served as input. The cDNA was generated through 5'RACE incorporating 10-nucleotide random UMIs. TCRdb re-derived calls from the 5' RACE reads in MiXCR, one entry per CDR3 protein. The profile shows 85,000 to 110,000 distinct CDR3 sequences, 10% to 11% of them singletons. The chain has TRBV20-1 and TRBJ2-1; D might be TRBD2 (7 bases). The sequenced sample consisted of PBMCs. The clonotype comes from a female donor with HTLV-1-associated myelopathy (HAM/TSP). The CDR3 DNA follows: TGCAGTCTTGACCGGGGGGCGGGGATCTATGAGCAGTTCTTC. Translating it yields CSLDRGAGIYEQFF.